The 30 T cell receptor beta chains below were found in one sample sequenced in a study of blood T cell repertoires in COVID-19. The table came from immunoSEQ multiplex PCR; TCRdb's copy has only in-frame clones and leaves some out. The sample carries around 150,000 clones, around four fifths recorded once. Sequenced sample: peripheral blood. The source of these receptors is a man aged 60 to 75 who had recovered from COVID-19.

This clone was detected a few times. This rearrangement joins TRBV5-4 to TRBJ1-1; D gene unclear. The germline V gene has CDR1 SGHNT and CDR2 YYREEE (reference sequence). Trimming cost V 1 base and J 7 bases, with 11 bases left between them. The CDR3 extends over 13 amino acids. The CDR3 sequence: CASSLSPSDEAFF. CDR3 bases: TGTGCCAGCAGCTTGTCGCCCAGTGATGAAGCTTTCTTT. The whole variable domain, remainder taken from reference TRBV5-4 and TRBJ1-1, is ETGVTQSPTHLIKTRGQQVTLRCSSQSGHNTVSWYQQALGQGPQFIFQYYREEENGRGNFPPRFSGLQFPNYSSELNVNALELDDSALYLCASSLSPSDEAFFGQGTRLTVV.

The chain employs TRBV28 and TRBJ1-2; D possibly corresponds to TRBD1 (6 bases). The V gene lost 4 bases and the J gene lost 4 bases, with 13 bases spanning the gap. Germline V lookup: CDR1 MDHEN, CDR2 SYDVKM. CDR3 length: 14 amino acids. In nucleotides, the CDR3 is TGTGCCAGCAGTTGGGAGGGGGATACCTATGGCTACACCTTC. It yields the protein CASSWEGDTYGYTF.

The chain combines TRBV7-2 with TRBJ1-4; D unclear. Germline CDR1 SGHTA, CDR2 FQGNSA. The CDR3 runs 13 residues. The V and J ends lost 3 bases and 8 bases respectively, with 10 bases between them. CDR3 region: CASSFGPGEKLFF. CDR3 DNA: TGTGCCAGCAGCTTTGGCCCCGGGGAAAAACTGTTTTTT.

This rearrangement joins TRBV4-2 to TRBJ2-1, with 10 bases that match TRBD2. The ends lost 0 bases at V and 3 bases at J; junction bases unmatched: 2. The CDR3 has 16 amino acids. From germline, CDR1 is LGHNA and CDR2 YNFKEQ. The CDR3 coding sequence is TGTGCCAGCAGCCAAGACGAGCGGGGGGGCTACAATGAGCAGTTCTTC. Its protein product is CASSQDERGGYNEQFF.

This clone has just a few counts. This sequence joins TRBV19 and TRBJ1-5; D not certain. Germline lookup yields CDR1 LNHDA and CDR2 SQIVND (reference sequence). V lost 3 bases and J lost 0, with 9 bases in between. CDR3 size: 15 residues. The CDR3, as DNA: TGTGCCAGTAGTATGGCAGGTCGTAGCAATCAGCCCCAGCATTTT. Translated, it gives CASSMAGRSNQPQHF.

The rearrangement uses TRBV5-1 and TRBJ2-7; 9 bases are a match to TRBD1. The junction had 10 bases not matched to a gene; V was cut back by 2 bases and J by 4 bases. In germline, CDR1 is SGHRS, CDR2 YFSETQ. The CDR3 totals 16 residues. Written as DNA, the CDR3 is TGCGCCAGCAGCTTCCAACCGGGACAGGGTCAATACGAGCAGTACTTC. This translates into CASSFQPGQGQYEQYF.

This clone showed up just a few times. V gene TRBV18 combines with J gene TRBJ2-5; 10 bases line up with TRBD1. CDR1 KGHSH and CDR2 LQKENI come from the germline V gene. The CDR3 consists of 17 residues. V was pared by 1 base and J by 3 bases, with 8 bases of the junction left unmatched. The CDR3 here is CASSPLRTGGIKETQYF. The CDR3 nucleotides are TGTGCCAGCTCACCACTCCGGACAGGGGGGATTAAAGAGACCCAGTACTTC.

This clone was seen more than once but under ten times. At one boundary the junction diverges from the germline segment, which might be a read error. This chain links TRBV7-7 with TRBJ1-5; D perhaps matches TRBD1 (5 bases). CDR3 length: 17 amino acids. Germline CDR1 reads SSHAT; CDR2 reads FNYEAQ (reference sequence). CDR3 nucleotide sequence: TGTGCTAGCAGCCTTTCCTCAACAGGTTATAGCAATCAGCCCCAGCATTTT. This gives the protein CASSLSSTGYSNQPQHF. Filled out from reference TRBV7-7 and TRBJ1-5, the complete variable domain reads GAGVSQSPRYKVTKRGQDVTLRCDPISSHATLYWYQQALGQGPEFLTYFNYEAQPDKSGLPSDRFSAERPEGSISTLTIQRTEQRDSAMYRCASSLSSTGYSNQPQHFGDGTRLSIL.

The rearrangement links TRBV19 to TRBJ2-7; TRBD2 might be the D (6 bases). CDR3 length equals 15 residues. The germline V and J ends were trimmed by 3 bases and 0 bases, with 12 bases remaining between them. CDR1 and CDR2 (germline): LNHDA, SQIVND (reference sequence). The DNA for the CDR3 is TGTGCCAGTAGTATCTCGGGAGCCCCCTCCTACGAGCAGTACTTC. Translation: CASSISGAPSYEQYF.

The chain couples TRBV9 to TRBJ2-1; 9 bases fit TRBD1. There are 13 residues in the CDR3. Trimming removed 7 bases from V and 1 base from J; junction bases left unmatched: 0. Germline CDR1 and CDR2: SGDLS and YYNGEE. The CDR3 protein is CASGQGSYNEQFF. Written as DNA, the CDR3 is TGTGCCAGCGGACAGGGGTCCTACAATGAGCAGTTCTTC.

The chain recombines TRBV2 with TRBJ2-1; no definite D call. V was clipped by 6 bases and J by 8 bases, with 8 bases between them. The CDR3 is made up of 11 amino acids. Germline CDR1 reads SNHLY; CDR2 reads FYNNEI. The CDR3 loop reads CASSREDEQFF. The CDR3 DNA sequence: TGTGCCAGCAGCCGAGAGGATGAGCAGTTCTTC.

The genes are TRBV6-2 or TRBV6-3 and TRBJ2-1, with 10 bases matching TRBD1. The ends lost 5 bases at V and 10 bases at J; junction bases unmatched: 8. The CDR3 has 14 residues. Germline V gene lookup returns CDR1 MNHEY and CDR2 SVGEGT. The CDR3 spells CASSPGTGVEEQFF. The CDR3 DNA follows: TGTGCCAGCAGTCCAGGGACAGGGGTTGAGGAGCAGTTCTTC.

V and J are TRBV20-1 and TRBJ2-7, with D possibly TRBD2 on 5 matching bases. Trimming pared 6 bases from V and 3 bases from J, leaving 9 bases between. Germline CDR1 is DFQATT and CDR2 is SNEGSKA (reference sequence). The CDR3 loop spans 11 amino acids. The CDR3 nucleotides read TGCAGTGCGTTGAGGGACTACGAGCAGTACTTC. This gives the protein CSALRDYEQYF.

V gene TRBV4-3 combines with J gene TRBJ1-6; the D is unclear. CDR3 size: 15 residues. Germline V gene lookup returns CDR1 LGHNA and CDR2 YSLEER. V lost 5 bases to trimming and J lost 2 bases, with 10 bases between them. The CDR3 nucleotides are TGCGCCAGCAGCGCCGTAGATACCTATAATTCACCCCTCCACTTT. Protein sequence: CASSAVDTYNSPLHF.

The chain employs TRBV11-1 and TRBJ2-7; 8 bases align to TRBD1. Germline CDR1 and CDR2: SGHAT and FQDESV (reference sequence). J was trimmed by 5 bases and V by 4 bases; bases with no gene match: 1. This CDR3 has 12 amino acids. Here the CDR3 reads CASSSDRDEQYF. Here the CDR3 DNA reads TGTGCCAGCAGCTCGGACAGGGACGAGCAGTACTTC.

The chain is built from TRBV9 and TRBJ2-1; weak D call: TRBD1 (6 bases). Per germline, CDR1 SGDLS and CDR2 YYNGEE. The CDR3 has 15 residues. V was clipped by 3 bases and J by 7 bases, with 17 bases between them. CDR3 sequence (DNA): TGTGCCAGCAGCGCGACGGGACACCCTAGTAATGAGCAGTTCTTC. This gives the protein CASSATGHPSNEQFF.

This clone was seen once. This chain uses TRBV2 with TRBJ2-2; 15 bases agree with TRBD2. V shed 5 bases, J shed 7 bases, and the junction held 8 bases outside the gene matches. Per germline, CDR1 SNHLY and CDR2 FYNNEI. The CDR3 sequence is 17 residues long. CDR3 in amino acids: CASSFPGTSGGYGELFF. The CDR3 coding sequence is TGTGCCAGCAGTTTCCCCGGGACTAGCGGGGGGTACGGGGAGCTGTTTTTT.

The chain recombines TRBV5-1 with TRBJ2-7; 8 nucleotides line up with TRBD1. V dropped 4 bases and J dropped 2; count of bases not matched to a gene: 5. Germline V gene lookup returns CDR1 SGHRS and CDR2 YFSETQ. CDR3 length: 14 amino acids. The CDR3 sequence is CASSSPGQAYEQYF. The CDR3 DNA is TGCGCCAGCAGCAGCCCGGGACAGGCCTACGAGCAGTACTTC.

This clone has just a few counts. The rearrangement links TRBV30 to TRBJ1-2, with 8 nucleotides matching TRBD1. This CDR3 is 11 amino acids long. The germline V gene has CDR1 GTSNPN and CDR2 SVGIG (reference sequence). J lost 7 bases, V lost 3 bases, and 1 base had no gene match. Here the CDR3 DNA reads TGTGCCTGGAGGACAGGGGTTGGCTACACCTTC. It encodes CAWRTGVGYTF.

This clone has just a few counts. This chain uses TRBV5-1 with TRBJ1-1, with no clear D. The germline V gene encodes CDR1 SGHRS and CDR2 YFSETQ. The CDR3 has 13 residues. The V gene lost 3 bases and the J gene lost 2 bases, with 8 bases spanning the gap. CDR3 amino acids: CASSSERNTEAFF. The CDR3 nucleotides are TGCGCCAGCAGCTCCGAGAGAAACACTGAAGCTTTCTTT.

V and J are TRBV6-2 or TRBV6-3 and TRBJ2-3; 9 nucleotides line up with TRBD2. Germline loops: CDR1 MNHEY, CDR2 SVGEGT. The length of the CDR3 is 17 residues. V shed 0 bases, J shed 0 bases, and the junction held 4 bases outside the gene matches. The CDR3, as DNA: TGTGCCAGCAGTTACTCGAGCGGGGGGAGGAGCACAGATACGCAGTATTTT. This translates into CASSYSSGGRSTDTQYF.

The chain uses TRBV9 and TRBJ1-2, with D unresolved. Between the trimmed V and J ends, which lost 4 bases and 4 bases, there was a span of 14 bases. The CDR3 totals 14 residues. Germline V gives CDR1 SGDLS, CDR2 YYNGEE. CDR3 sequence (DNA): TGTGCCAGCAGCCTAGCGGGAGGGCCCTATGGCTACACCTTC. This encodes CASSLAGGPYGYTF.

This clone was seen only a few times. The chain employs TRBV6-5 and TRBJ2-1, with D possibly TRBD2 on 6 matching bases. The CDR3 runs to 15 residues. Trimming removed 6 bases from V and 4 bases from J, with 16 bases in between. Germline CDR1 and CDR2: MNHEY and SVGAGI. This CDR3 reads CASSQRRAAYNEQFF. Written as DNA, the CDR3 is TGTGCCAGCAGCCAGCGGAGGGCGGCTTACAATGAGCAGTTCTTC.

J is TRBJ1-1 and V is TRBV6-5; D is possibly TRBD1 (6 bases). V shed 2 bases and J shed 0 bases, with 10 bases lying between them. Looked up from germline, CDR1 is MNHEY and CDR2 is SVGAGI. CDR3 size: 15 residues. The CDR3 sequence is CASSYTRGLNTEAFF. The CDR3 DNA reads TGTGCCAGCAGTTACACCAGGGGCTTGAACACTGAAGCTTTCTTT.

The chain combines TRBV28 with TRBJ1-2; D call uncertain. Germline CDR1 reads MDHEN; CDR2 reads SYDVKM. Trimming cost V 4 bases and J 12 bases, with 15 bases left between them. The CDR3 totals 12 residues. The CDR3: CASSSPGQEDTF. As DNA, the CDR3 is TGTGCCAGCAGTTCCCCGGGTCAGGAGGACACCTTC.

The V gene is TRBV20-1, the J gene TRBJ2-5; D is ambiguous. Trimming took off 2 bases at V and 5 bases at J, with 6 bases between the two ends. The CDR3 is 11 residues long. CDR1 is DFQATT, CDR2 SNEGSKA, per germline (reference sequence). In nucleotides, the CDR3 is TGCAGTGCTAGATCGAGGGAGACCCAGTACTTC. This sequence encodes CSARSRETQYF.

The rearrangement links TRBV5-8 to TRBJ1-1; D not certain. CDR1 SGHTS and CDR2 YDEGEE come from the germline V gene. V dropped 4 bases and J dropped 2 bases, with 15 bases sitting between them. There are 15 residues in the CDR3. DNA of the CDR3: TGTGCCAGCAGCCTTTCCTGGGGAGTCAACACTGAAGCTTTCTTT. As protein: CASSLSWGVNTEAFF.

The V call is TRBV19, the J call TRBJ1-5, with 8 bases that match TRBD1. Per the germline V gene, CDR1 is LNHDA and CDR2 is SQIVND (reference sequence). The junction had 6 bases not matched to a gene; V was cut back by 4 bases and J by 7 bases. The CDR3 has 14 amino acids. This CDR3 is CASSTTGGQQPQHF. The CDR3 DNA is TGTGCCAGTAGTACTACAGGGGGGCAACAGCCCCAGCATTTT.

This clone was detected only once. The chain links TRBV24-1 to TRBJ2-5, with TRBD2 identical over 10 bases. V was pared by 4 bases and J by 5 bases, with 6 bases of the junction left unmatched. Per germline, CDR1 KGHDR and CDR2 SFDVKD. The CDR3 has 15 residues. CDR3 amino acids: CATSDLAGEVETQYF. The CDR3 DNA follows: TGTGCCACCAGTGACCTAGCGGGAGAGGTGGAGACCCAGTACTTC.

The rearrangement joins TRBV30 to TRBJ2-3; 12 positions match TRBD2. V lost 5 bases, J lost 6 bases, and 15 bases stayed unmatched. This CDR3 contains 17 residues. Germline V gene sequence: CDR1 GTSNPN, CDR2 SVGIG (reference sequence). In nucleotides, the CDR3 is TGTGCCTGGCAGGACAGGCTACTAGCGGGGGGAAGGGATACGCAGTATTTT. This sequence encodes CAWQDRLLAGGRDTQYF.